This TCR beta chain is from a study of T cell changes during pregnancy in multiple sclerosis. Profiling relied on immunoSEQ multiplex PCR, and the TCRdb table lists in-frame clones only, not all of them. Found here are around 32,000 clones, around 91% of them singletons; the top ten hold 3.5% to 5%. V lost 3 bases and J lost 2; bases outside the gene matches: 8. CDR1 is KGHSH and CDR2 is LQKENI in the germline V gene. This CDR3 is built from 16 residues. The receptor comes from a female donor in good health, enrolled as a control in a pregnancy study. This specimen was CD8+ T cells from peripheral blood mononuclear cells, taken in the second trimester of pregnancy. The rearrangement joins TRBV18 to TRBJ2-3, with 7 nucleotides matching TRBD2. CDR3 sequence: CASSPAGGLHTDTQYF. As DNA, the CDR3 is TGTGCCAGCTCACCCGCCGGGGGGTTACACACAGATACGCAGTATTTT.